A selection of T cell receptor beta chains follows, all from one sample in a study of blood T cell repertoires in COVID-19. Data came from immunoSEQ multiplex PCR; TCRdb stores just in-frame clones and leaves some out. The sample has around 92,000 clones, around 86% seen once; the top ten hold 25%. Sequences were obtained from peripheral blood. All receptors derive from a human donor in a cohort sampled during active COVID-19. Both conserved end residues are part of each CDR3. A D gene is named only where the DNA matches it firmly. Clone size is shown for a subset of rows, as once, few, many or a class of expanded clone.

clone size | J gene | V gene | D gene | CDR3 protein | CDR3 DNA
. | TRBJ2-1 | TRBV24-1 | TRBD2 | CATSARGGPASYNEQFF | TGTGCCACCAGTGCCCGGGGGGGCCCCGCCTCCTACAATGAGCAGTTCTTC
. | TRBJ2-7 | TRBV27 | TRBD2 | CASSEPGLAVREQYF | TGTGCCAGCAGCGAGCCGGGACTAGCGGTTCGGGAGCAGTACTTC
once | TRBJ2-7 | TRBV7-2 | TRBD1 | CASSLVQGAAGEQYF | TGTGCCAGCAGCTTAGTACAGGGGGCGGCAGGCGAGCAGTACTTC
. | TRBJ2-3 | TRBV7-2 | TRBD2 | CASSLGISGGAVDTQYF | TGTGCCAGCAGCTTAGGGATTAGCGGGGGGGCCGTAGATACGCAGTATTTT
. | TRBJ2-3 | TRBV7-2 | . | CASSPFSSTDTQYF | TGTGCCAGCAGCCCGTTCTCGAGCACAGATACGCAGTATTTT
. | TRBJ1-6 | TRBV9 | . | CASRALETGNSPLHF | TGTGCCAGCCGCGCCTTAGAAACGGGGAATTCACCCCTCCACTTT
. | TRBJ1-2 | TRBV28 | TRBD1 | CASSLKGADYGYTF | TGTGCCAGCAGTTTAAAGGGGGCTGACTATGGCTACACCTTC
once | TRBJ1-1 | TRBV29-1 | . | CSVDRGNTEAFF | TGCAGCGTTGACAGGGGAAACACTGAAGCTTTCTTT
once | TRBJ2-7 | TRBV7-2 | TRBD2 | CASSHEGGGFYEQYF | TGTGCCAGCAGCCACGAGGGCGGGGGTTTCTACGAGCAGTACTTC
. | TRBJ2-3 | TRBV6-1 | TRBD2 | CASSGLTSRSADTQYF | TGTGCCAGCAGTGGTTTGACTAGCCGAAGCGCAGATACGCAGTATTTT
. | TRBJ1-2 | TRBV11-1 | . | CASSWGTRWMFGYTF | TGTGCCAGCAGCTGGGGGACACGATGGATGTTTGGCTACACCTTC
few | TRBJ1-3 | TRBV5-5 | . | CASSLLIVTPNTIYF | TGTGCCAGCAGCTTGTTGATAGTAACCCCTAACACCATATATTTT
. | TRBJ2-7 | TRBV28 | TRBD1 | CASRTGGREQYF | TGTGCCAGCAGGACAGGGGGCAGGGAGCAGTACTTC
. | TRBJ1-4 | TRBV5-6 | TRBD1 | CASSPGGSNEKLFF | TGTGCCAGCAGTCCAGGGGGGTCAAATGAAAAACTGTTTTTT
. | TRBJ1-2 | TRBV6-1 | TRBD1 | CASSEDRGYGVRGYTF | TGTGCCAGCAGTGAAGACAGGGGCTATGGTGTTCGCGGCTACACCTTC
once | TRBJ1-5 | TRBV6-6 | . | CASSTESQGWWQPQHF | TGTGCCAGCAGTACCGAATCCCAGGGTTGGTGGCAGCCCCAGCATTTT
. | TRBJ1-3 | TRBV29-1 | . | CSATESSGNTIYF | TGCAGCGCGACGGAGAGCTCTGGAAACACCATATATTTT
. | TRBJ2-2 | TRBV2 | TRBD2 | CASRTSGNTGELFF | TGTGCCAGCAGGACTAGCGGGAACACCGGGGAGCTGTTTTTT
. | TRBJ2-3 | TRBV9 | TRBD1 | CASSGTGGTDTQYF | TGTGCCAGCAGCGGGACAGGGGGTACAGATACGCAGTATTTT
. | TRBJ2-7 | TRBV5-1 | TRBD1 | CASSLSGQGIHEQYF | TGCGCCAGCAGCTTGAGCGGACAGGGGATCCACGAGCAGTACTTC
. | TRBJ2-3 | TRBV9 | TRBD2 | CASSVSGADTQYF | TGTGCCAGCAGCGTAAGCGGGGCTGATACGCAGTATTTT
. | TRBJ2-3 | TRBV11-2 | TRBD2 | CASSLGAGGGTDTQYF | TGTGCCAGCAGCTTAGGGGCGGGGGGAGGCACAGATACGCAGTATTTT
. | TRBJ2-5 | TRBV24-1 | . | CATSEAGEETQYF | TGTGCCACCAGTGAGGCCGGGGAAGAGACCCAGTACTTC
. | TRBJ2-1 | TRBV5-1 | TRBD2 | CASSYRGGDEQFF | TGCGCCAGCAGCTACCGGGGGGGCGACGAGCAGTTCTTC
. | TRBJ2-5 | TRBV9 | . | CASSPRAGGSETQYF | TGTGCCAGCAGCCCCCGGGCAGGGGGGTCAGAGACCCAGTACTTC
. | TRBJ2-1 | TRBV28 | TRBD1 | CASGEGTGGLYNEQFF | TGTGCCAGCGGAGAGGGGACAGGGGGTCTCTACAATGAGCAGTTCTTC
. | TRBJ2-6 | TRBV9 | TRBD2 | CASSVRLAGVFGANVLTF | TGTGCCAGCAGCGTAAGGCTAGCGGGAGTATTTGGGGCCAACGTCCTGACTTTC
. | TRBJ2-5 | TRBV27 | TRBD2 | CASGLAETQYF | TGTGCCAGCGGACTAGCGGAGACCCAGTACTTC
. | TRBJ1-5 | TRBV19 | . | CASSIEGLQPQHF | TGTGCCAGTAGTATAGAGGGGCTGCAGCCCCAGCATTTT
. | TRBJ1-2 | TRBV6-5 | . | CASSTRGGGYGYTF | TGTGCCAGCAGTACCCGGGGGGGAGGGTATGGCTACACCTTC
few | TRBJ1-2 | TRBV28 | . | CASSSTGELIYGYTF | TGTGCCAGCAGTTCGACCGGGGAGCTTATCTATGGCTACACCTTC
once | TRBJ1-3 | TRBV7-7 | . | CASSLSIPSSGNTIYF | TGTGCCAGCAGCTTAAGTATTCCCAGCTCTGGAAACACCATATATTTT
. | TRBJ2-1 | TRBV6-2/TRBV6-3 | . | CASSDGLRSSYNEQFF | TGTGCCAGCAGTGATGGACTAAGAAGCTCCTACAATGAGCAGTTCTTC
. | TRBJ2-5 | TRBV9 | TRBD2 | CASSVAGGETQYF | TGTGCCAGCAGCGTAGCGGGAGGAGAGACCCAGTACTTC
. | TRBJ2-7 | TRBV7-2 | TRBD2 | CASSLVASGPREQYF | TGTGCCAGCAGCTTAGTTGCTAGCGGGCCGAGGGAGCAGTACTTC
. | TRBJ2-4 | TRBV15 | . | CATSRAPVGAHGNIQYF | TGTGCCACCAGCAGAGCCCCGGTGGGGGCCCATGGAAACATTCAGTACTTC
. | TRBJ1-1 | TRBV12-3/TRBV12-4 | . | CASSLSVPEAFF | TGTGCCAGCAGTTTATCGGTCCCTGAAGCTTTCTTT
many | TRBJ1-1 | TRBV30 | . | CAWGRRAGNTEAFF | TGTGCCTGGGGGAGGAGGGCCGGGAACACTGAAGCTTTCTTT
. | TRBJ2-7 | TRBV12-3/TRBV12-4 | TRBD1 | CASSTQGYEQYF | TGTGCCAGCAGTACACAGGGGTACGAGCAGTACTTC
. | TRBJ2-2 | TRBV6-1 | TRBD2 | CASSERAGANTGELFF | TGTGCCAGCAGTGAAAGGGCGGGGGCGAACACCGGGGAGCTGTTTTTT
. | TRBJ1-2 | TRBV29-1 | TRBD1 | CSVLTGGEYGYTF | TGCAGCGTGCTGACAGGGGGCGAGTATGGCTACACCTTC
. | TRBJ2-1 | TRBV28 | . | CASSRDFYNEQFF | TGTGCCAGCAGTCGGGACTTCTACAATGAGCAGTTCTTC
. | TRBJ2-2 | TRBV11-3 | TRBD2 | CASSVSGSVTGELFF | TGTGCCAGCAGCGTAAGCGGGAGTGTCACCGGGGAGCTGTTTTTT
. | TRBJ2-3 | TRBV4-2 | . | CASKTGLADTQYF | TGTGCCAGCAAGACGGGGCTAGCGGATACGCAGTATTTT
. | TRBJ2-5 | TRBV19 | TRBD1 | CASSRDRSETQYF | TGTGCCAGTAGTAGGGACAGATCCGAGACCCAGTACTTC
. | TRBJ2-5 | TRBV7-2 | TRBD1 | CASSLATGRETQYF | TGTGCCAGCAGCTTAGCGACAGGGCGCGAGACCCAGTACTTC
. | TRBJ2-3 | TRBV19 | . | CASSADITSTDTQYF | TGTGCCAGTAGTGCGGACATTACTAGCACAGATACGCAGTATTTT
. | TRBJ2-5 | TRBV10-3 | TRBD2 | CATQAGDRETQYF | TGTGCCACCCAGGCGGGGGATCGTGAGACCCAGTACTTC
. | TRBJ1-4 | TRBV7-8 | TRBD1 | CASSTRTGGDEKLFF | TGTGCCAGCAGCACCAGGACAGGGGGCGATGAAAAACTGTTTTTT
. | TRBJ1-2 | TRBV15 | . | CATSRDLLGYTF | TGTGCCACCAGCAGAGACCTACTCGGCTACACCTTC
. | TRBJ1-2 | TRBV9 | . | CASSVGRTHNYGYTF | TGTGCCAGCAGCGTAGGCAGAACCCATAACTATGGCTACACCTTC
. | TRBJ2-5 | TRBV2 | . | CATLKGGAGETQYF | TGTGCCACTCTTAAGGGGGGGGCTGGCGAGACCCAGTACTTC
once | TRBJ2-7 | TRBV5-1 | TRBD1 | CASSLGAGGNGEQYF | TGCGCCAGCAGCTTGGGGGCAGGGGGTAACGGGGAGCAGTACTTC
. | TRBJ2-3 | TRBV6-2/TRBV6-3 | TRBD2 | CASSYSIGREITDTQYF | TGTGCCAGCAGTTACTCGATAGGGCGGGAGATCACAGATACGCAGTATTTT
. | TRBJ2-2 | TRBV4-1 | TRBD2 | CASSLSPASGSRVHRGAVF | TGCGCCAGCAGCCTCTCTCCGGCTAGCGGGAGCAGAGTACACCGGGGAGCTGTTTTT
. | TRBJ2-2 | TRBV7-2 | TRBD2 | CASSNRLAGGAGELFF | TGTGCCAGCAGCAATCGACTAGCGGGAGGGGCCGGGGAGCTGTTTTTT
. | TRBJ2-3 | TRBV5-4 | TRBD2 | CASSSGTSGTDTQYF | TGTGCCAGCAGCTCGGGGACTAGCGGCACAGATACGCAGTATTTT
. | TRBJ1-5 | TRBV15 | TRBD1 | CATSRDRVRNQPQHF | TGTGCCACCAGCAGGGACAGGGTTCGGAATCAGCCCCAGCATTTT
few | TRBJ1-2 | TRBV5-6 | . | CASSLNGGYGYTF | TGTGCCAGCAGCTTGAACGGAGGCTATGGCTACACCTTC